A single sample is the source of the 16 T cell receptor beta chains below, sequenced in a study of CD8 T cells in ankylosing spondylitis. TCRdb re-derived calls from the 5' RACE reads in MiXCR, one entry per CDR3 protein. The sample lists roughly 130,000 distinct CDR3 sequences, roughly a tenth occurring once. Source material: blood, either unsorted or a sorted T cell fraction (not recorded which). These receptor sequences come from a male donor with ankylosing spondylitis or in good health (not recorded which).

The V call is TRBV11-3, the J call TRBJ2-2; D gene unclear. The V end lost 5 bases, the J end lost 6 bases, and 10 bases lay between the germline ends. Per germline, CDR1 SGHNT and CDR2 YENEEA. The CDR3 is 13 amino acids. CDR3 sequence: CASSQSWSGELFF. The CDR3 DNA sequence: TGTGCCAGCAGCCAGAGTTGGTCCGGGGAGCTGTTTTTT. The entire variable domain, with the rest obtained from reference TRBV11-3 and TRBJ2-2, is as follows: EAGVVQSPRYKIIEKKQPVAFWCNPISGHNTLYWYLQNLGQGPELLIRYENEEAVDDSQLPKDRFSAERLKGVDSTLKIQPAELGDSAVYLCASSQSWSGELFFGEGSRLTVL.

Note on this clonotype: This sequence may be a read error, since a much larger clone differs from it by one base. CDR3 nucleotide sequence: TGTGCCAGCAGCCGAGGGTTAACCACTAACACTGAAGCTTTCTTT. Its protein is CASSRGLTTNTEAFF. The chain uses TRBV4-2 and TRBJ1-1; D call uncertain. CDR1 is LGHNA and CDR2 is YNFKEQ in the germline V gene. Trimming removed 4 bases from V and 2 bases from J, with 14 bases in between. The CDR3 sequence is 15 residues long.

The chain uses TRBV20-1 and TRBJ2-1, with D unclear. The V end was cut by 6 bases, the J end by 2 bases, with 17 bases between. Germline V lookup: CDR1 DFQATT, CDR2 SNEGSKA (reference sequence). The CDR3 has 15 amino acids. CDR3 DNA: TGCAGTGCCCCGAAGCCAGGTGGCGCCTACAATGAGCAGTTCTTC. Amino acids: CSAPKPGGAYNEQFF.

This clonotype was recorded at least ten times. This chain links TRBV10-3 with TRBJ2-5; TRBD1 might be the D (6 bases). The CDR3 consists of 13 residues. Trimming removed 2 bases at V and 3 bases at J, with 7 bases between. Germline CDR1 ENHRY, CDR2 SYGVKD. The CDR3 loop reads CAISERTEETQYF. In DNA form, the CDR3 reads TGTGCCATCAGTGAGCGGACAGAAGAGACCCAGTACTTC.

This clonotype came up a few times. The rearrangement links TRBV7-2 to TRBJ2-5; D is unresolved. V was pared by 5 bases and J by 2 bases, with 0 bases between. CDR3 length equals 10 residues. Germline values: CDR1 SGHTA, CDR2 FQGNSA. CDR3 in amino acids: CASSQETQYF. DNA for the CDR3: TGTGCCAGCAGCCAAGAGACCCAGTACTTC.

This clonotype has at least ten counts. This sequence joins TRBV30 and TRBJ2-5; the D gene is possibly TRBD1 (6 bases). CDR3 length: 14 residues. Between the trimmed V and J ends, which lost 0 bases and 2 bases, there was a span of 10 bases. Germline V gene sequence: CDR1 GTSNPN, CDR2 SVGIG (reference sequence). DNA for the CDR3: TGTGCCTGGAGTGTAAGGGGGAATCAAGAGACCCAGTACTTC. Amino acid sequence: CAWSVRGNQETQYF.

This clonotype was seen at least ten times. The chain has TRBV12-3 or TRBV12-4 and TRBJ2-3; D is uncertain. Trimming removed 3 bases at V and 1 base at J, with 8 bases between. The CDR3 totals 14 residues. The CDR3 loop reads CASSLFLGTDTQYF. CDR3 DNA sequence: TGTGCCAGCAGTTTGTTCCTCGGCACAGATACGCAGTATTTT.

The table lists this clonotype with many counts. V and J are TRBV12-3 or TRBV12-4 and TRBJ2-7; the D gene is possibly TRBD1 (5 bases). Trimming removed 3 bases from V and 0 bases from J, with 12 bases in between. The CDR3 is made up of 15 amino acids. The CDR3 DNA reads TGTGCCAGCAGTTTTAAGAAGGGGCCCTCCTACGAGCAGTACTTC. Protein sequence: CASSFKKGPSYEQYF.

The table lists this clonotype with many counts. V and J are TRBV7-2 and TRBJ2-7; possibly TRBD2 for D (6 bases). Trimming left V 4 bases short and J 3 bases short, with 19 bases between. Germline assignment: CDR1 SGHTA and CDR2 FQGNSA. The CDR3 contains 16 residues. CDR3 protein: CASSSHGGLGVYEQYF. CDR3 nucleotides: TGTGCCAGCAGCTCGCACGGAGGGTTGGGGGTCTACGAGCAGTACTTC.

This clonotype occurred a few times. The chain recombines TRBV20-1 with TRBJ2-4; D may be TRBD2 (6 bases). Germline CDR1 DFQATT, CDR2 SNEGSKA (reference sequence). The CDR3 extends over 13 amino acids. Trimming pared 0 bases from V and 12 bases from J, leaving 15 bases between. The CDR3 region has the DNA TGCAGTGCTAGAGATACGGGAGTGGCCAGTCAGTACTTC. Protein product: CSARDTGVASQYF.

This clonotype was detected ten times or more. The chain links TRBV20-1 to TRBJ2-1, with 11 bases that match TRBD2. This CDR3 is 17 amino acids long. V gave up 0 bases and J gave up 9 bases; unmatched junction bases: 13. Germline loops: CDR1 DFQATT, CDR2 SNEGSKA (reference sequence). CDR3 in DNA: TGCAGTGCTAGAGATCTAGAAACTAGCGGGAGAGGGGCTGAGCAGTTCTTC. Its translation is CSARDLETSGRGAEQFF.

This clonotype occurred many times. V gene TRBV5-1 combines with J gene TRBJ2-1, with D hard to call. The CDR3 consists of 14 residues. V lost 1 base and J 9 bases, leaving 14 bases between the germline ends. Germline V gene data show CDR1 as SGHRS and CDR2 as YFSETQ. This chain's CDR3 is CASSLISTSREQFF. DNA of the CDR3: TGCGCCAGCAGCTTGATTAGCACCTCGCGTGAGCAGTTCTTC.

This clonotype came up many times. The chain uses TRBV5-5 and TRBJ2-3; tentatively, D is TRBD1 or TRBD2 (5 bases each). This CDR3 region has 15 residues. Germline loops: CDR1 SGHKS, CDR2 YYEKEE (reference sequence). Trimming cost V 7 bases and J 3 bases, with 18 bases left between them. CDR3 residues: CASLPRGLRTDTQYF. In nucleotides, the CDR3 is TGTGCCAGCTTGCCCCGGGGCCTACGGACAGATACGCAGTATTTT.

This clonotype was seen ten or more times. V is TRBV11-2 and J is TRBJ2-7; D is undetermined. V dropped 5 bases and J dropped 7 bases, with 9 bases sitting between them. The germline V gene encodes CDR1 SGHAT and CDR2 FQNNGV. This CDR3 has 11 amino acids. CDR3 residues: CASSANWEQYF. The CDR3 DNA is TGTGCCAGCAGCGCCAATTGGGAGCAGTACTTC.

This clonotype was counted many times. The chain's CDR3 is CSARVGGAYNEQFF. The CDR3 DNA is TGCAGTGCTCGCGTTGGCGGGGCCTACAATGAGCAGTTCTTC. The J gene is TRBJ2-1, the V gene TRBV20-1; maybe TRBD2 (6 bases). Germline assignment: CDR1 DFQATT and CDR2 SNEGSKA (reference sequence). V was clipped by 5 bases and J by 2 bases, with 13 bases between them. The CDR3 runs 14 residues.

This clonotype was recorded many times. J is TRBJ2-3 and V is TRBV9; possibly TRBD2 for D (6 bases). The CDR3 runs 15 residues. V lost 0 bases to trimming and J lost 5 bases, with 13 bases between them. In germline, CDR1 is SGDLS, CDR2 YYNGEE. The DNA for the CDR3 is TGTGCCAGCAGCGTAGACGGCGGGGCTAGAGATACGCAGTATTTT. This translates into CASSVDGGARDTQYF.